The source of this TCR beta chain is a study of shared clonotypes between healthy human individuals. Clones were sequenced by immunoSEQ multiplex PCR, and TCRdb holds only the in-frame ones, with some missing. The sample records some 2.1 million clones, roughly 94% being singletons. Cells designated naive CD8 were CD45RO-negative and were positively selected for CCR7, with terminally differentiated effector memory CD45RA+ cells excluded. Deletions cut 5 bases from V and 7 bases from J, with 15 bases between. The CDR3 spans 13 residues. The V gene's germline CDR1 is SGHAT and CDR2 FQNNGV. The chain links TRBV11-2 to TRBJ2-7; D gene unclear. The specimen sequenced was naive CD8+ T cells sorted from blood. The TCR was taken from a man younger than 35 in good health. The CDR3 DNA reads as TGTGCCAGCAGCCTGGGCAGCTCTTGGGAGCAGTACTTC. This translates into CASSLGSSWEQYF.